The T cell receptor (beta chain) described here comes from a study of human T cells and chemical hapten exposure. This clonotype was picked up many times. Germline assignment: CDR1 SQVTM and CDR2 ANQGSEA. The V end was cut by 0 bases, the J end by 0 bases, with 10 bases between. CDR3 length equals 15 residues. The time point denotes: healthy volunteer bleed at 6 weeks. Whole blood, unfractionated, served as the material for total RNA extraction. Each CDR3 protein gets one entry after TCRdb re-called the RACE reads with MiXCR. The profile shows some 65,000 distinct CDR3 sequences, roughly 6.6% of them singletons.

The chain uses TRBV29-1 and TRBJ2-3; tentatively, D is TRBD1 (5 bases). The source material was whole blood. This sequence originates from a female donor in good health. Some clones in this sample may be carry-over from other donors' samples. CDR3 protein: CSVEDGGASTDTQYF. The CDR3 DNA sequence: TGCAGCGTTGAAGATGGTGGGGCTAGCACAGATACGCAGTATTTT.